The clone carrying this T cell receptor (beta chain) was recorded at least ten times. The antigen is undetermined. With 5 bases clipped from V and 4 bases from J, the junction kept 6 bases outside the gene matches. The CDR3 is 14 residues long. TCRdb redid the calling of the 5' RACE reads with MiXCR, one entry per CDR3 protein. The sample includes 50,000 or so distinct CDR3 sequences, roughly 7.3% of them seen just once. The sample is drawn from a study of T cells after yellow fever vaccination. Overall study results and limits: One caveat is that FACS-sorted repertoires could contain abundant clonotypes contaminating from the bulk population.

The sample was CD8+ T cells sorted from PBMCs, taken more than 14 days after the first yellow fever vaccination. The chain uses TRBV12-3 or TRBV12-4 and TRBJ1-1; TRBD1 agrees at 8 bases. The origin of this receptor is a young man who received the YFV17D yellow fever vaccine. For the CDR3, the DNA is TGTGCCAGCAGTCTCAGGGGGCTGGGCACTGAAGCTTTCTTT. The encoded protein is CASSLRGLGTEAFF.